This TCR beta chain was captured by sequencing in a study of cytomegalovirus exposure and HLA in healthy donors. A multiplex PCR was run with 60 Vbeta primers and 13 Jbeta primers. Using immunoSEQ multiplex PCR, the repertoire was profiled, and TCRdb retains in-frame clones only, with some absent. The table has 90,000 to 100,000 clones, about three quarters seen once. Comment on this clone: Its antigen is as yet unknown.

The CDR3 sequence is 17 residues long. The V gene lost 3 bases and the J gene lost 3 bases, with 21 bases spanning the gap. Germline-derived CDR1 and CDR2 are SGHRS and YFSETQ. Study-level findings and limits: Equally common other TCR beta chains were less clonally expanded than HLA-associated ones, a later analysis found. Cytomegalovirus-associated TCR beta chains were listed, numbering 164. As was reported, the HLA-A and HLA-B alleles of most subjects were accurately predicted from TCR beta sequences.

The J gene is TRBJ1-2, the V gene TRBV5-1; tentatively, D is TRBD1 (5 bases). This TCR derives from a man aged 40-49 years in good health and CMV-seronegative. Sequences were obtained from PBMCs. The CDR3: CASSWMPLNKTDYGYTF. DNA for the CDR3: TGCGCCAGCAGCTGGATGCCGCTAAACAAGACAGACTATGGCTACACCTTC.